This TCR beta chain was sequenced during a study of spatial heterogeneity in lung cancer. In the study overall: Donation came from 70 or so patients with untreated early-stage non-small cell lung cancer. Median follow-up for sequenced PBMC samples was around two years after resection, when such samples existed.

Documented time point: blood at routine non-recurrence follow-up after resection. Extraction of whole RNA from tumor, nontumor lung or frozen PBMC preceded unsorted sequencing. TCRdb redid the calling of the 5' RACE reads with MiXCR, one entry per CDR3 protein. This table has fewer than 60,000 distinct CDR3 sequences, about 7.4% appearing once. CDR1 is ENHRY, CDR2 SYGVKD, per germline. V shed 3 bases and J shed 5 bases, with 11 bases lying between them. This CDR3 comprises 14 residues. The TCR comes from a female donor with early-stage non-small cell lung cancer. The sequencing used PBMCs, collected at follow-up. The chain carries TRBV10-3 and TRBJ1-5, with D possibly TRBD1 on 5 matching bases. CDR3 region: CAISEDSLYQPQHF. The CDR3 nucleotides are TGTGCCATCAGTGAAGACAGCCTCTATCAGCCCCAGCATTTT.